The source of this T cell receptor (beta chain) is a study of graft-versus-host responses after intestinal transplantation. Study-wide background: Among the recipients, all got anti-thymocyte globulin induction and then tacrolimus and steroids for 3 to 4 years.

Study results and limitations: Early post-transplant declines in HvG were associated with peak levels of circulating GvH clones.

As regards this clone: No antigen is known for it.

Some clones are missing from TCRdb's copy, which holds only in-frame ones; the method was immunoSEQ multiplex PCR. Of about 82,000 clones in the sample, under 95% were seen once. The CDR3 has 14 amino acids. The V end lost 7 bases, the J end lost 4 bases, and 20 bases lay between the germline ends. Germline assignment: CDR1 SQVTM and CDR2 ANQGSEA. The TCR was taken from a human donor who was the organ donor for an intestinal transplant. This chain uses TRBV29-1 with TRBJ2-7, with D tentatively TRBD2 (7 bases). This specimen consisted of unstimulated CD4+ T cells sorted from spleen or lymph node cells, obtained before transplant. CDR3 bases: TGCAGCGCCCTGGGAGGGGGGGCTGGATACGAGCAGTACTTC. Amino acids: CSALGGGAGYEQYF.